This T cell receptor (beta chain) was documented in a study of OX40 agonist ivuxolimab in advanced cancers. For the study at large: A male proportion of approximately 83% was recorded, with mean age 60 years and range 23 to 79. Three patients, one with hepatocellular carcinoma and two with cutaneous melanoma, achieved partial responses. Study-wide results and limits: There were, on average, more expanded clones in CD8+ T cells than in CD4+.

With respect to this clone: What it binds is unknown.

The data were produced by immunoSEQ multiplex PCR, yet TCRdb's version contains in-frame clones alone and is incomplete. This sample yields tens of thousands of clones, of which 82% are seen a single time; roughly 0.4% belongs to the top ten. Looked up from germline, CDR1 is SGHTA and CDR2 is FQGNSA. This CDR3 is 14 amino acids long. Sequencing used CD4+ or CD8+ T cells sorted from blood, obtained in a trial of the OX40 agonist ivuxolimab. This TCR was recovered from an adult with an advanced solid tumor such as melanoma, head and neck, liver or kidney cancer. The genes are TRBV7-2 and TRBJ2-5, with D maybe TRBD2 (5 bases). The J call is doubtful: the DNA matches TRBJ2-7 better. CDR3 protein: CASSISSYTYEQYF. The CDR3 region has the DNA TGTGCCAGCAGCATCTCTAGCTACACCTACGAGCAGTACTTC.